This TCR beta chain derives from a study of blood T cell repertoires in COVID-19. The CDR3 sequence is 14 residues long. V lost 2 bases, J lost 4 bases, and 4 bases stayed unmatched. Per the germline V gene, CDR1 is SGHTA and CDR2 is FQGTGA. Clones were read by immunoSEQ multiplex PCR, and TCRdb kept only the in-frame ones, dropping some. The table includes 80,000 or so clones, around nine tenths detected once. The sequenced sample consisted of peripheral blood. V gene TRBV7-3 combines with J gene TRBJ1-2, with 7 bases that match TRBD1. This receptor was identified in a human donor in a cohort sampled during active COVID-19. The CDR3 here is CASSLQGVGYGYTF. The CDR3 bases are TGTGCCAGCAGCTTACAGGGGGTGGGCTATGGCTACACCTTC.